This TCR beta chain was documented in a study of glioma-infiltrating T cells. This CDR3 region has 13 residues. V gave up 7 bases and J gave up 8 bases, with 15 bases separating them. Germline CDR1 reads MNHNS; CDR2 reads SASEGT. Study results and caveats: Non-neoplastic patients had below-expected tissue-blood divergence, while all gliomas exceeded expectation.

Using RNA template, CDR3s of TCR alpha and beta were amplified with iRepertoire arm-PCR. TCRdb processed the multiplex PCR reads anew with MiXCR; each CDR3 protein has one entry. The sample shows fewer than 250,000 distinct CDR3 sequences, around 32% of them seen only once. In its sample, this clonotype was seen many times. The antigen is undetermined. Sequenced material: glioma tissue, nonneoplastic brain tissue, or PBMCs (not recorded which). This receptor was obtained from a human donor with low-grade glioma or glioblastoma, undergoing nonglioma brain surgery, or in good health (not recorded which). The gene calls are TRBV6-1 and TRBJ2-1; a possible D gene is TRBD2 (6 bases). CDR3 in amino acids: CASTAGGGDEQFF. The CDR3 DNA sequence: TGTGCCAGCACGGCGGGTGGCGGGGATGAGCAGTTCTTC.